These T cell receptor beta chains were read from a single sample in a study of T cell repertoires in cytomegalovirus infection. Each CDR3 protein is one row after TCRdb ran MiXCR on the reads. This sample has under 600,000 distinct CDR3 sequences; about 15% occur once, and the top ten carry about 24%. The specimen was CD8+ T cells from PBMCs. The receptors derive from a human donor in good health (CMV status not recorded). Some clones in this sample may be carry-over from other donors' samples. Each CDR3 is given with its conserved first and last residue. Each record gives: D gene, J gene, clone size, V gene, CDR3 DNA, CDR3 protein. The D gene is left open where the match is weak. The size entry is marked missing in some rows and otherwise reads once, few, many or a size class.

d_call: .
j_call: TRBJ1-3
clone_size: few
v_call: TRBV15
cdr3_nt: TGTGCCACCACAGGGAGAAGAGGAAACACCATATATTTT
cdr3_aa: CATTGRRGNTIYF

d_call: .
j_call: TRBJ2-7
clone_size: many
v_call: TRBV7-9
cdr3_nt: TGTGCCAGCAGCTCCCCCCGAGGAGGGCCCCACGAGCAGTACTTC
cdr3_aa: CASSSPRGGPHEQYF

d_call: .
j_call: TRBJ2-5
clone_size: few
v_call: TRBV6-5
cdr3_nt: TGTGCCAGCAGTTATGCAGCGGGCCTACAAGAGACCCAGTACTTC
cdr3_aa: CASSYAAGLQETQYF

d_call: .
j_call: TRBJ1-2
clone_size: many
v_call: TRBV7-9
cdr3_nt: TGTGCCAGCATCCCCGTATCGGGGAATGGCTACACCTTC
cdr3_aa: CASIPVSGNGYTF

d_call: .
j_call: TRBJ1-2
clone_size: .
v_call: TRBV27
cdr3_nt: TGTGCCAGCAGGGGAGGTACCTATGGCTACACCTTC
cdr3_aa: CASRGGTYGYTF

d_call: .
j_call: TRBJ1-5
clone_size: many
v_call: TRBV6-5
cdr3_nt: TGTGCCAGCAGTTACAGGGCAGGTAATCAGCCCCAGCATTTT
cdr3_aa: CASSYRAGNQPQHF

d_call: .
j_call: TRBJ2-5
clone_size: many
v_call: TRBV7-9
cdr3_nt: TGTGCCAGCAGCGCGATATTAAAGTCCCGGTTGGAGACCCAGTACTTC
cdr3_aa: CASSAILKSRLETQYF

d_call: .
j_call: TRBJ1-1
clone_size: few
v_call: TRBV28
cdr3_nt: TGTGCCAGCAGTGGGGTAGGAACTGAAGCTTTCTTT
cdr3_aa: CASSGVGTEAFF

d_call: .
j_call: TRBJ1-2
clone_size: few
v_call: TRBV19
cdr3_nt: TGTGCCAGTCGGTACGGCTATGGCTACACCTTC
cdr3_aa: CASRYGYGYTF

d_call: .
j_call: TRBJ2-3
clone_size: .
v_call: TRBV27
cdr3_nt: TGTGCCAGCAGTTTATTTGCGGGGACCGTCGGATACGATACGCAGTATTTT
cdr3_aa: CASSLFAGTVGYDTQYF

d_call: TRBD2
j_call: TRBJ2-3
clone_size: few
v_call: TRBV9
cdr3_nt: TGTGCCAGCAGCGCCTCAGGGGGAGTACTAGCGGGGGGCACAGATACGCAGTATTTT
cdr3_aa: CASSASGGVLAGGTDTQYF

d_call: TRBD2
j_call: TRBJ2-3
clone_size: many
v_call: TRBV5-4
cdr3_nt: TGTGCCAGCAGCTTGGGGAGGATAGCGGGAGCGGAAGATACGCAGTATTTT
cdr3_aa: CASSLGRIAGAEDTQYF

d_call: .
j_call: TRBJ2-7
clone_size: .
v_call: TRBV4-1
cdr3_nt: TGCGCCAGCAGCTTTGACGGTGGCGGCGAGCAGTACTTC
cdr3_aa: CASSFDGGGEQYF

d_call: .
j_call: TRBJ2-5
clone_size: .
v_call: TRBV10-3
cdr3_nt: TGTGCCATCAGTGAGTCACGGGACGGGGCGGGAGAGACCCAGTACTTC
cdr3_aa: CAISESRDGAGETQYF

d_call: .
j_call: TRBJ2-2
clone_size: many
v_call: TRBV12-3/TRBV12-4
cdr3_nt: TGTGCCAGCAGGCTGGGCGGGGAGCTGTTTTTT
cdr3_aa: CASRLGGELFF

d_call: TRBD1
j_call: TRBJ2-7
clone_size: .
v_call: TRBV20-1
cdr3_nt: TGCAGTGCGGACGACAGGGCCTACGAGCAGTACTTC
cdr3_aa: CSADDRAYEQYF

d_call: .
j_call: TRBJ1-5
clone_size: .
v_call: TRBV19
cdr3_nt: TGTGCCAGTAGTATCCGAAGTAGCAATCAGCCCCAGCATTTT
cdr3_aa: CASSIRSSNQPQHF

d_call: TRBD1
j_call: TRBJ2-1
clone_size: many
v_call: TRBV7-9
cdr3_nt: TGTGCCACACTCCCGGGACAGATAACCAATGAGCAGTTCTTC
cdr3_aa: CATLPGQITNEQFF

d_call: .
j_call: TRBJ2-2
clone_size: .
v_call: TRBV28
cdr3_nt: TGTGCCAGCAGTTTCTTGGAGGAGCAGGGGAGCAATAGGGAGCTGTTTTTT
cdr3_aa: CASSFLEEQGSNRELFF

d_call: TRBD2
j_call: TRBJ2-1
clone_size: few
v_call: TRBV7-3
cdr3_nt: TGTGCCAGCAGCGACAGGACTAGCGGGACCTTTAAAAATGAGCAGTTCTTC
cdr3_aa: CASSDRTSGTFKNEQFF

d_call: .
j_call: TRBJ2-1
clone_size: few
v_call: TRBV4-1
cdr3_nt: TGCGCCAGCAGCCTATTGACGGACCTTCTCAATGAGCAGTTCTTC
cdr3_aa: CASSLLTDLLNEQFF

d_call: .
j_call: TRBJ2-1
clone_size: many
v_call: TRBV7-6
cdr3_nt: TGTGCCAGCAGCTTAGACAGGGCTAGCGAAGATGAGCAGTTCTTC
cdr3_aa: CASSLDRASEDEQFF

d_call: .
j_call: TRBJ1-2
clone_size: .
v_call: TRBV6-6
cdr3_nt: TGTGCCAGCAGTTACTCTTCAGGATATAACTATGGCTACACCTTC
cdr3_aa: CASSYSSGYNYGYTF

d_call: .
j_call: TRBJ2-7
clone_size: few
v_call: TRBV27
cdr3_nt: TGTGCCAGCAGTTTTGTACAATCCCCGGGGGAGCAGTACTTC
cdr3_aa: CASSFVQSPGEQYF

d_call: .
j_call: TRBJ1-2
clone_size: .
v_call: TRBV5-6
cdr3_nt: TGTGCCAGCAGCTTCTGGCAGCACACTAACTATGGCTACACCTTC
cdr3_aa: CASSFWQHTNYGYTF

d_call: .
j_call: TRBJ2-5
clone_size: .
v_call: TRBV27
cdr3_nt: TGTGCCAGCAGTTGGGGGGGGACAGGAAGGGGGGAGACCCAGTACTTC
cdr3_aa: CASSWGGTGRGETQYF

d_call: .
j_call: TRBJ2-5
clone_size: .
v_call: TRBV20-1
cdr3_nt: TGCAGTGCTAGAGATCTAGTTAGCAGGGGGGCAGAGACCCAGTACTTC
cdr3_aa: CSARDLVSRGAETQYF

d_call: TRBD2
j_call: TRBJ2-4
clone_size: many
v_call: TRBV29-1
cdr3_nt: TGCAGCGTTGGGGCCTCGGGACTAGTCATTGACATTCAGTACTTC
cdr3_aa: CSVGASGLVIDIQYF

d_call: .
j_call: TRBJ1-1
clone_size: .
v_call: TRBV18
cdr3_nt: TGTGCCAGCTCACCACCTGGAGGGAACACTGAAGCTTTCTTT
cdr3_aa: CASSPPGGNTEAFF

d_call: .
j_call: TRBJ1-3
clone_size: many
v_call: TRBV6-1
cdr3_nt: TGTGCCAGCAGTGTGGGGACCAGCTCTGGAAACACCATATATTTT
cdr3_aa: CASSVGTSSGNTIYF

d_call: .
j_call: TRBJ1-3
clone_size: few
v_call: TRBV7-9
cdr3_nt: TGTGCCAGCAGCCCCCGGGACAACTCTGGAAACACCATATATTTT
cdr3_aa: CASSPRDNSGNTIYF

d_call: TRBD1
j_call: TRBJ1-2
clone_size: .
v_call: TRBV2
cdr3_nt: TGTGCCAGCGACAGGGGGGAGCGTAGCTACACCTTC
cdr3_aa: CASDRGERSYTF